Listed below are T cell receptor beta chains from one sample, sequenced in a study of cytotoxic CD8 clonotypes in ibrutinib-treated CLL. TCRdb keeps only in-frame clones here, not all; method: immunoSEQ multiplex PCR. The sample shows roughly 180,000 clones, about two thirds of them seen only once. The material sequenced was PBMCs, taken after 24 months of ibrutinib treatment. These receptors were collected from a human donor with chronic lymphocytic leukemia. CDR3s include the opening cysteine and the closing phenylalanine or tryptophan. A D gene is named only where the DNA matches it firmly. Expanded clones are given a class, and other clones once, few, many or no size at all.

>-|TRBV6-4|TRBD1|TRBJ2-1|16
TGTGCCAGCAGTCAACAACCGGGACAGGGGGCTAATGAGCAGTTCTTC
CASSQQPGQGANEQFF
>once|TRBV5-6|-|TRBJ2-7|12
TGTGCCAGCAGCCACGACAGATACGAGCAGTACTTC
CASSHDRYEQYF
>-|TRBV11-1|TRBD2|TRBJ2-2|19
TGTGCCAGCAGCTTGTCCGGGACTAGCGGGTCAACGCGTTCCGGGGAGCTGTTTTTT
CASSLSGTSGSTRSGELFF
>few|TRBV4-2|TRBD1|TRBJ1-2|17
TGTGCCAGCAGCCCCCCAAGGGACAGGGAAGGCAACTATGGCTACACCTTC
CASSPPRDREGNYGYTF
>once|TRBV19|-|TRBJ2-1|14
TGTGCCAGTAGTAAGGAGGGGGGTCGATATGAGCAGTTCTTC
CASSKEGGRYEQFF
>-|TRBV18|-|TRBJ2-2|13
TGTGCCAGCTCACCACGGGACACCGGGGAGCTGTTTTTT
CASSPRDTGELFF
>few|TRBV27|-|TRBJ2-4|13
TGTGCCAGCTCAGGGGCGGCCAAAAACATTCAGTACTTC
CASSGAAKNIQYF
>-|TRBV4-2|-|TRBJ2-2|16
TGTGCCAGCAGCCACACAGACTTACTTAACACCGGGGAGCTGTTTTTT
CASSHTDLLNTGELFF
>-|TRBV20-1|-|TRBJ2-7|10
TGCAGTGCTAGACCATACGAGCAGTACTTC
CSARPYEQYF
>-|TRBV4-3|-|TRBJ2-1|17
TGCGCCAGCAGCCAAGATGGGTACTCGAGCTCCTACAATGAGCAGTTCTTC
CASSQDGYSSSYNEQFF
>once|TRBV7-9|-|TRBJ1-1|15
TGTGCCAGCAGCTTAACGTCGTCCCCTTCCAAGCCGGCTTTCTTT
CASSLTSSPSKPAFF
>-|TRBV28|-|TRBJ2-7|14
TGTGCCAGCAGTTTATTGGGCTCCCTAGTAGAGCAGTACTTC
CASSLLGSLVEQYF
>-|TRBV7-2|-|TRBJ2-5|15
TGTGCCAGCAGCTTAAGGGAGGCGGTGGGAGAGACCCAGTACTTC
CASSLREAVGETQYF
>-|TRBV5-1|TRBD1|TRBJ1-2|14
TGCGCCAGCAGCCTGGACAGGGGAAGCGGTGGCTACACCTTC
CASSLDRGSGGYTF
>-|TRBV11-2|TRBD1|TRBJ1-2|15
TGTGCCAGCAGGGCCCTCCGGACAGGGTTTGATGGCTACACCTTC
CASRALRTGFDGYTF
>once|TRBV27|TRBD2|TRBJ2-1|16
TGTGCCAGCAGTGATCAGCGGGAGCGGTTGTACAATGAGCAGTTCTTC
CASSDQRERLYNEQFF
>once|TRBV27|-|TRBJ2-7|15
TGTGCCAGCAGACCCATAGCGGTCCCTTCCTACGAGCAGTACTTC
CASRPIAVPSYEQYF
>-|TRBV4-1|-|TRBJ2-5|14
TGCGCCAGCAGCCAAGCCCGACTACAAGAGACCCAGTACTTC
CASSQARLQETQYF
>-|TRBV28|TRBD2|TRBJ2-7|16
TGTGCCAGCAGTCCGATGGTAGCGGGAGGGGCGGGGGAGCAGTACTTC
CASSPMVAGGAGEQYF
>-|TRBV4-3|-|TRBJ2-7|15
TGCGCCAGCAGCCAAGATAGGGTTGGGGCGTACGAGCAGTACTTC
CASSQDRVGAYEQYF
>few|TRBV30|TRBD1|TRBJ1-1|17
TGTGCCTGGAGTGCCAACGGACAGGGGGGATTCGGGACTGAAGCTTTCTTT
CAWSANGQGGFGTEAFF
>-|TRBV7-9|TRBD1|TRBJ1-1|15
TGTGCCAGCATTGGACAGGCGCTCATGAACACTGAAGCTTTCTTT
CASIGQALMNTEAFF
>-|TRBV5-6|-|TRBJ2-7|15
TGTGCCAGCAGCTTGTTGGGCGCAGGCTCCTACGAGCAGTACTTC
CASSLLGAGSYEQYF
>-|TRBV7-3|-|TRBJ2-2|16
TGTGCCAGCAGTCCCGGGGACATCCTTCTTTCCGGGGAGCTGTTTTTT
CASSPGDILLSGELFF
>-|TRBV5-6|-|TRBJ1-2|14
TGTGCCAGCAGCCTAGCGCCCAGGGTTATCGGCTACACCTTC
CASSLAPRVIGYTF
>-|TRBV5-1|TRBD1|TRBJ2-7|15
TGCGCCAGCAGCTTGAACGGACAGGGGGCCCACGAGCAGTACTTC
CASSLNGQGAHEQYF
>-|TRBV18|TRBD2|TRBJ2-7|15
TGTGCCAGCTCACCACCGGGACTAGCACTTCGCGAGCAGTACTTC
CASSPPGLALREQYF
>-|TRBV9|TRBD2|TRBJ2-7|14
TGTGCCAGCAGCGTAGGACTAGCGGGCTACGAGCAGTACTTC
CASSVGLAGYEQYF
>few|TRBV7-7|-|TRBJ2-3|14
TGTGCTAGCAGCCCAGAGGTATCCACCGATACGCAGTATTTT
CASSPEVSTDTQYF
>-|TRBV9|-|TRBJ2-3|14
TGTGCCAGCAGCGTTAGACTAGTGGGAGATACGCAGTATTTT
CASSVRLVGDTQYF
>few|TRBV5-1|TRBD2|TRBJ2-2|14
TGCGCCAGCAGCCAAAGCGGGAGTCCCGGGGAGCTGTTTTTT
CASSQSGSPGELFF
>-|TRBV7-2|-|TRBJ1-4|13
TGTGCCAGCAGCGCTAGCAGAGATGAAAAACTGTTTTTT
CASSASRDEKLFF
>once|TRBV18|TRBD2|TRBJ2-3|15
TGTGCCAGCTCACCCCTAGCGGGGGTAACAGATACGCAGTATTTT
CASSPLAGVTDTQYF
>-|TRBV21-1|-|TRBJ2-5|12
TGTGCCAGCAGAGTGCAAGAGGAGACCCAGTACTTC
CASRVQEETQYF
>-|TRBV15|-|TRBJ2-1|12
TGTGCCACCAGCAGAGAATCAGATGGGCAGTTCTTC
CATSRESDGQFF
>-|TRBV9|TRBD2|TRBJ2-7|16
TGTGCCAGCAGCCCCAGGGGACTAGCGGGAGGTTACGAGCAGTACTTC
CASSPRGLAGGYEQYF
>-|TRBV6-5|-|TRBJ2-1|15
TGTGCCAGCAGTTACGGAGGGGGGGTTTACAATGAGCAGTTCTTC
CASSYGGGVYNEQFF
>-|TRBV7-2|-|TRBJ2-3|12
TGTGCCAGCAGCTTAGCATTCAATACGCAGTATTTT
CASSLAFNTQYF
>-|TRBV23-1|-|TRBJ1-2|14
TGCGCCAGCACTTCCGGTTCAGGGTTGAATGGCTACACCTTC
CASTSGSGLNGYTF
>few|TRBV19|-|TRBJ2-3|14
TGTGCCAGTAGTATCCTCGGGGGCACAGATACGCAGTATTTT
CASSILGGTDTQYF
>-|TRBV18|TRBD1|TRBJ2-7|14
TGTGCCAGCTCGTTAGGGAGACAGGGCTACGAGCAGTACTTC
CASSLGRQGYEQYF
>-|TRBV4-3|-|TRBJ2-7|14
TGCGCCAGCAGCCGACAAGGGGGAGACCGCGAGCAGTACTTC
CASSRQGGDREQYF